Following are 12 T cell receptor beta chains from one sample sequenced in a study of cytomegalovirus exposure and HLA in healthy donors. The PCR was carried out with 60 Vbeta primers and 13 Jbeta primers. Generated by immunoSEQ multiplex PCR, the TCRdb table keeps only in-frame clones and is missing some. This sample's table reports under 45,000 clones. Input material: PBMCs. These receptors were collected from a male donor in good health and CMV-seronegative.

The CDR3 loop reads CSVDRQGKTEAFF. The CDR3 nucleotides read TGCAGCGTGGACCGACAGGGGAAGACTGAAGCTTTCTTT. V gene TRBV29-1 combines with J gene TRBJ1-1; 8 bases are shared with TRBD1. CDR3 length equals 13 residues. V lost 6 bases, J lost 5 bases, and 8 bases stayed unmatched. Germline V gives CDR1 SQVTM, CDR2 ANQGSEA.

This chain connects TRBV5-6 to TRBJ2-2; D remains ambiguous. The CDR3 runs to 14 residues. V was cut by 4 bases and J by 6 bases, with 13 bases left in between. Germline lookup yields CDR1 SGHDT and CDR2 YYEEEE. CDR3 residues: CASSIDWPPGELFF. In DNA, the CDR3 is TGTGCCAGCAGCATCGACTGGCCGCCCGGGGAGCTGTTTTTT. Full variable domain (remainder filled in from reference TRBV5-6 and TRBJ2-2): DAGVTQSPTHLIKTRGQQVTLRCSPKSGHDTVSWYQQALGQGPQFIFQYYEEEERQRGNFPDRFSGHQFPNYSSELNVNALLLGDSALYLCASSIDWPPGELFFGEGSRLTVL.

The V and J genes are TRBV5-1 and TRBJ1-1, with D possibly being TRBD1 (6 bases). Germline loops: CDR1 SGHRS, CDR2 YFSETQ. The V gene lost 4 bases and the J gene lost 5 bases, with 12 bases spanning the gap. The CDR3 covers 13 residues. The CDR3 coding sequence is TGCGCCAGCAGCCTACAGGGAGTAACTGAAGCTTTCTTT. Translating it yields CASSLQGVTEAFF.

V and J are TRBV5-1 and TRBJ2-2; tentatively, D is TRBD2 (6 bases). Per the germline V gene, CDR1 is SGHRS and CDR2 is YFSETQ. This CDR3 spans 13 amino acids. The V end was cut by 4 bases, the J end by 6 bases, with 10 bases between. Here the CDR3 reads CASSHGGAGELFF. CDR3 sequence (DNA): TGCGCCAGCAGCCATGGAGGGGCCGGGGAGCTGTTTTTT.

This sequence joins TRBV6-1 and TRBJ1-5; TRBD1 matches 7 bases. Trimming cost V 4 bases and J 9 bases; bases outside gene matches: 9. The CDR3 is 14 residues long. Per the germline V gene, CDR1 is MNHNS and CDR2 is SASEGT. Here the CDR3 reads CASSVTGVVGPQHF. The CDR3 DNA reads as TGTGCCAGCAGTGTAACAGGGGTCGTGGGGCCCCAGCATTTT.

The V and J genes are TRBV9 and TRBJ1-2; TRBD1 matches at 9 bases. The CDR3 loop spans 15 amino acids. Germline V gives CDR1 SGDLS, CDR2 YYNGEE. The trim removed 4 bases at V and 5 bases at J, leaving 9 bases unmatched. CDR3 region: CASSPRDRDEYGYTF. The CDR3 coding sequence is TGTGCCAGCAGCCCTCGGGACAGGGACGAGTATGGCTACACCTTC.

Here the CDR3 DNA reads TGTGCCAGCAGCTCCCTCACCATATATTTT. The encoded protein is CASSSLTIYF. The genes are TRBV7-9 and TRBJ1-3, with D unresolved. The CDR3 sequence is 10 residues long. Per the germline V gene, CDR1 is SEHNR and CDR2 is FQNEAQ (reference sequence). Trimming removed 4 bases at V and 9 bases at J, with 4 bases between.

V is TRBV6-5 and J is TRBJ1-1; D is undetermined. This CDR3 has 11 residues. V dropped 6 bases and J dropped 8 bases, with 10 bases sitting between them. Germline CDR1 MNHEY, CDR2 SVGAGI. The CDR3 DNA is TGTGCCAGCAGACGCGGGAGGGAAGCTTTCTTT. It codes for CASRRGREAFF.

The chain couples TRBV10-3 to TRBJ1-2, with 8 bases identical to TRBD1. V was clipped by 6 bases and J by 6 bases; unmatched bases: 9. This CDR3 region has 14 residues. Germline V gene sequence: CDR1 ENHRY, CDR2 SYGVKD. In DNA form, the CDR3 reads TGTGCCATCAGGGGGACGCAGGGGGCCCATGGCTACACCTTC. It yields the protein CAIRGTQGAHGYTF.

This chain connects TRBV2 to TRBJ2-7, with 9 positions matching TRBD1. Trimming removed 6 bases from V and 0 bases from J; junction bases left unmatched: 6. Germline-derived CDR1 and CDR2 are SNHLY and FYNNEI. The CDR3 runs to 15 residues. In nucleotides, the CDR3 is TGTGCCAGCAGCCCGGGACAGGGATTCTCCTACGAGCAGTACTTC. Translating gives CASSPGQGFSYEQYF.

The genes are TRBV19 and TRBJ1-2; D is undetermined. The V gene's germline CDR1 is LNHDA and CDR2 SQIVND (reference sequence). Deletions cut 1 base from V and 0 bases from J, with 9 bases between. The CDR3 has 15 residues. CDR3 DNA sequence: TGTGCCAGTAGTATAGGTAACAGTCCTAACTATGGCTACACCTTC. Translated, it gives CASSIGNSPNYGYTF.

The V and J genes are TRBV19 and TRBJ2-3; TRBD1 is a possible D gene (5 bases). Trimming shortened V by 7 bases and J by 6 bases, and 20 bases separated the two germline ends. Germline V gene lookup returns CDR1 LNHDA and CDR2 SQIVND (reference sequence). The CDR3 has 15 residues. The CDR3 coding sequence is TGTGCCAGTACCGACCCACAAGGGGCCATGGATACGCAGTATTTT. Translation gives CASTDPQGAMDTQYF.